This TCR beta chain was sequenced during a study of blood T cell repertoires in COVID-19. Across the study: Sources were T cells, B-cell-depleted T cells, or PBMCs; the material itself was cDNA or gDNA.

The protocol was immunoSEQ multiplex PCR, while the TCRdb copy is restricted to in-frame clones and leaves out a portion. The sample lists more than 7,500 clones, about 88% seen once, with roughly 7% in the top ten. V lost 4 bases, J lost 4 bases, and 12 bases stayed unmatched. The V gene's germline CDR1 is LNHNV and CDR2 YYDKDF (reference sequence). The CDR3 covers 17 residues. The V gene is TRBV15, the J gene TRBJ2-1; 8 nucleotides line up with TRBD2. Sequenced sample: peripheral blood. This clonotype was obtained from a human donor with active COVID-19. The donor label of this sample is uncertain. The CDR3 sequence is CATSTSLRGGTYNEQFF. CDR3 DNA sequence: TGTGCCACCAGCACATCCTTACGGGGGGGCACATACAATGAGCAGTTCTTC.